This T cell receptor (beta chain) is drawn from a study of lymphopenia after photon versus proton radiotherapy (dated by TCRdb to the late 2010s). As for the study more broadly: Photon and proton radiation therapy were compared by the study for their immunological effects in patients with gastrointestinal tumors who developed high-grade lymphopenia. A cohort of under 25 patients with gastrointestinal tumors who received either photon or proton therapy and subsequently developed lymphopenia was included. The study aimed to characterize how the two radiation modalities differ in their impact on the immune system. Overall study outcomes, separate from this receptor: Proton-treated patients stayed relatively stable during treatment, while photon-treated patients lost naive T cells and TCR diversity and gained effector/memory populations. After the lymphocyte count nadir, oligoclonal expansion, especially of CD8+ Temra cells, was observed in photon-treated repertoires, and the drop in diversity was driven by this expansion. The survival association was assessed only in patients who died, and the authors presented better survival with proton therapy as a possibility rather than a demonstrated result. Across the cohort, among patients who died, a greater drop in TCR diversity after the nadir was inversely correlated with overall survival time.

The library was built by means of the immunoSEQ multiplex PCR assay. Alongside multiparametric flow cytometry, deep sequencing of rearranged TCR beta loci was used to profile the T cell repertoires. Sourced from immuneACCESS, this table was stored by TCRdb with only in-frame sequences that have V and J called. A share of the clones is absent; for the studies checked, an unresolved V gene accounts for under half, and the remainder has no known explanation. The sample yields around 150,000 clones; about nine tenths were counted once. Of the sample, about 4.4% is held by the ten largest clones. As encoded in the germline V gene, CDR1 is MNHEY while CDR2 is SVGAGI. The CDR3 sequence holds 13 residues, the cysteine and phenylalanine included. The sequence is cut down to CDR3 DNA, 39 bases in frame from base 1. V trim: 6 bases; J trim: 7 bases; unmatched bases: 4. As for this clone: Its antigen is currently not known. Base qualities are not recorded, but no much larger clone differs from it by a single base.

This receptor was identified in a man aged 45-60 years with gastric cancer. The starting material was peripheral blood, obtained from a patient treated with photon-based radiotherapy. The chain couples TRBV6-5 to TRBJ2-4, and 9 bases in between align with TRBD1. The CDR3 loop reads CASRAGTGNIQYF. The DNA is as follows: TGTGCCAGCAGGGCCGGGACAGGGAACATTCAGTACTTC.